The 8 T cell receptor beta chains below were found in one sample sequenced in a study of T cell repertoires in ileal Crohn's disease. Produced via immunoSEQ multiplex PCR; TCRdb's table is partial and in-frame only. Of 2,000 or so clones detected, 75% to 90% appear once; the ten largest clones hold about 14%. Time point indicated: proximal margin of the surgical specimen (macroscopically non-inflamed). The sample taken for sequencing was ileal tissue. These receptors all come from an adult with Crohn's disease.

The chain employs TRBV4-2 and TRBJ2-2; D gene uncertain. The CDR3 is 20 residues long. Germline V gene data show CDR1 as LGHNA and CDR2 as YNFKEQ. With 0 bases removed from V and 2 bases from J, the gap between germline ends came to 22 bases. CDR3 region: CASSQELLARVQTNTGELFF. The CDR3 DNA reads TGTGCCAGCAGCCAAGAACTCCTCGCCCGAGTACAGACTAACACCGGGGAGCTGTTTTTT.

The chain joins TRBV15 to TRBJ2-5; tentative D call: TRBD1 (6 bases). Germline V gene sequence: CDR1 LNHNV, CDR2 YYDKDF (reference sequence). Trimming removed 1 base from V and 5 bases from J, with 11 bases in between. This CDR3 region has 14 residues. The CDR3 nucleotides read TGTGCCACCAGCAGAGGGGGGCCAGCGGAGACCCAGTACTTC. Translated: CATSRGGPAETQYF.

V is TRBV5-6 and J is TRBJ2-7; D not certain. Germline loops: CDR1 SGHDT, CDR2 YYEEEE. This CDR3 contains 13 residues. V gave up 2 bases and J gave up 4 bases, with 10 bases separating them. The chain's CDR3 is CASSLGNPYEQYF. The CDR3 DNA reads TGTGCCAGCAGCTTAGGGAACCCATACGAGCAGTACTTC.

CDR3: CATSREVDTEKLFF. CDR3 in DNA: TGTGCCACCAGCAGAGAGGTTGACACTGAAAAACTGTTTTTT. This chain links TRBV15 with TRBJ1-4; D remains ambiguous. The CDR3 runs 14 residues. Germline assignment: CDR1 LNHNV and CDR2 YYDKDF (reference sequence). Trimming took off 0 bases at V and 7 bases at J, with 9 bases between the two ends.

The rearrangement uses TRBV11-3 and TRBJ2-3; perhaps TRBD2 as D (7 bases). Deletions cut 2 bases from V and 7 bases from J, with 19 bases between. The CDR3 extends over 16 amino acids. Germline CDR1 and CDR2: SGHNT and YENEEA. CDR3 region: CASSLMGGGGRNTQYF. Written as DNA, the CDR3 is TGTGCCAGCAGCTTAATGGGGGGCGGGGGCAGGAATACGCAGTATTTT.

The rearrangement joins TRBV9 to TRBJ2-1; tentative D call: TRBD1 (6 bases). Germline V gene data show CDR1 as SGDLS and CDR2 as YYNGEE. The CDR3 length is 15 residues. The germline V and J ends were trimmed by 5 bases and 2 bases, with 14 bases remaining between them. The CDR3 here is CASRSQGTPYNEQFF. DNA for the CDR3: TGTGCCAGCAGGAGTCAGGGGACCCCCTACAATGAGCAGTTCTTC.

CDR3 sequence reads: CASSLTTTNTEAFF. The CDR3 DNA reads as TGTGCCAGCAGTCTCACAACAACGAACACTGAAGCTTTCTTT. This chain connects TRBV6-5 to TRBJ1-1; D not resolved. The CDR3 extends over 14 amino acids. The ends were cut back, 5 bases at V and 1 base at J, with 11 bases in the middle. The germline gives CDR1 MNHEY, CDR2 SVGAGI.

This clone was counted once. This chain connects TRBV18 to TRBJ2-1; no clear D. Germline-derived CDR1 and CDR2 are KGHSH and LQKENI. The CDR3 has 15 residues. V was pared by 4 bases and J by 6 bases, with 16 bases between. The CDR3 region is CASSRTWTASNEQFF. For the CDR3, the DNA is TGTGCCAGCTCACGTACATGGACCGCAAGCAATGAGCAGTTCTTC.